The 29 T cell receptor beta chains presented below share a single source sample, sequenced in a study of blood T cell repertoires in COVID-19. Sequencing was performed with immunoSEQ multiplex PCR; in TCRdb, only in-frame clones are kept and a portion is missing. Found here are 70,000 to 90,000 clones, just over 85% of them singletons; the top ten hold roughly 45%. Sequencing was carried out using peripheral blood. The receptors stem from a human donor in a cohort sampled during active COVID-19.

The DNA of the CDR3 is TGTGCCAGTAGTTCTGTAGGACAGTCCTACGAGCAGTACTTC. Translation gives CASSSVGQSYEQYF. The chain carries TRBV19 and TRBJ2-7; possible D gene TRBD1, 6 bases. Trimming removed 5 bases from V and 1 base from J, with 12 bases in between. The CDR3 length is 14 residues. The germline V gene has CDR1 LNHDA and CDR2 SQIVND (reference sequence). Together with reference TRBV19 and TRBJ2-7, the CDR3 gives the full variable domain: DGGITQSPKYLFRKEGQNVTLSCEQNLNHDAMYWYRQDPGQGLRLIYYSQIVNDFQKGDIAEGYSVSREKKESFPLTVTSAQKNPTAFYLCASSSVGQSYEQYFGPGTRLTVT.

V gene TRBV5-1 combines with J gene TRBJ1-4, with 8 nucleotides matching TRBD1. The V segment lost 0 bases and the J segment 6 bases; nucleotides outside the gene matches: 7. From germline, CDR1 is SGHRS and CDR2 YFSETQ. There are 16 residues in the CDR3. The CDR3 DNA follows: TGCGCCAGCAGCTTGGCGCTATTACAGGGGGATGAAAAACTGTTTTTT. It translates to CASSLALLQGDEKLFF.

The J gene is TRBJ2-1, the V gene TRBV3-1 (or the pseudogene TRBV3-2); TRBD2 aligns across 7 bases. Germline assignment: CDR1 LGHDT and CDR2 YNNKEL (reference sequence). Trimming took 1 base from V and 0 from J; bases not matched to a gene: 3. The CDR3 contains 16 residues. The CDR3 DNA reads TGTGCCAGCAGCCAAGGGGGCGGGAGCTCCTACAATGAGCAGTTCTTC. It yields the protein CASSQGGGSSYNEQFF.

The V and J genes are TRBV6-2 or TRBV6-3 and TRBJ2-1, with 9 bases fitting TRBD2. The CDR3 runs to 17 residues. With V trimmed by 0 bases and J by 4 bases, 7 bases remained unmatched. The germline V gene has CDR1 MNHEY and CDR2 SVGEGT. Here the CDR3 reads CASSYSPAGGIYNEQFF. As DNA, the CDR3 is TGTGCCAGCAGTTACTCCCCGGCGGGGGGGATTTACAATGAGCAGTTCTTC.

The V call is TRBV28, the J call TRBJ2-3; 7 nucleotides match TRBD1. CDR3 length: 14 residues. J was trimmed by 2 bases and V by 5 bases; bases with no gene match: 4. CDR1 and CDR2 from the germline V gene are MDHEN and SYDVKM. CDR3 sequence: CASSRDRDTDTQYF. The CDR3, as DNA: TGTGCCAGCAGTCGTGACAGGGACACAGATACGCAGTATTTT. Filled out from reference TRBV28 and TRBJ2-3, the complete variable domain reads DVKVTQSSRYLVKRTGEKVFLECVQDMDHENMFWYRQDPGLGLRLIYFSYDVKMKEKGDIPEGYSVSREKKERFSLILESASTNQTSMYLCASSRDRDTDTQYFGPGTRLTVL.

This chain connects TRBV5-1 to TRBJ2-1, with a tentative D call TRBD1 (5 bases). The germline CDR1 and CDR2 sequences are SGHRS and YFSETQ. V was pared by 0 bases and J by 5 bases, with 12 bases between. CDR3 length: 15 amino acids. CDR3 DNA sequence: TGCGCCAGCAGCTTGGCCCAGGACATTAACAATGAGCAGTTCTTC. Translation: CASSLAQDINNEQFF.

The V gene is TRBV7-2, the J gene TRBJ1-3; D not resolved. CDR3 length equals 12 residues. Looked up from germline, CDR1 is SGHTA and CDR2 is FQGNSA. The ends were cut back, 6 bases at V and 3 bases at J, with 6 bases in the middle. Here the CDR3 DNA reads TGTGCCAGCAGGCGGGATGGAAACACCATATATTTT. Translating it yields CASRRDGNTIYF.

The chain couples TRBV24-1 to TRBJ1-5; 11 positions agree with TRBD1. This CDR3 contains 14 residues. Germline CDR1 is KGHDR and CDR2 is SFDVKD. Germline trimming cut 1 base from V and 10 bases from J; bases unmatched to any gene: 2. CDR3 nucleotide sequence: TGTGCCACCAGTGATTTAGGGACAGGGGGACCCCAGCATTTT. Amino acids: CATSDLGTGGPQHF.

J is TRBJ1-6 and V is TRBV5-1, with a weak D call TRBD1 (6 bases). The CDR3 is made up of 17 amino acids. Trimming cost V 0 bases and J 0 bases, with 10 bases left between them. From germline, CDR1 is SGHRS and CDR2 YFSETQ. Here the CDR3 reads CASSLGQGGSYNSPLHF. CDR3 bases: TGCGCCAGCAGCTTGGGTCAAGGGGGCTCCTATAATTCACCCCTCCACTTT.

CDR3 residues: CASSIGYRDLGDTEAFF. CDR3 in DNA: TGTGCCAGTAGTATAGGGTATCGGGACTTAGGGGACACTGAAGCTTTCTTT. The rearrangement links TRBV19 to TRBJ1-1; D may be TRBD1 (5 bases). Trimming cost V 1 base and J 3 bases, with 18 bases left between them. The CDR3 has 17 residues. Per germline, CDR1 LNHDA and CDR2 SQIVND (reference sequence).

This chain links TRBV5-6 with TRBJ2-1; the match to TRBD2 covers 12 bases. V shed 4 bases, J shed 4 bases, and the junction held 9 bases outside the gene matches. This CDR3 spans 17 amino acids. Germline CDR1 SGHDT, CDR2 YYEEEE. Written as DNA, the CDR3 is TGTGCCAGCAGCACCACCGATGGGACTAGCGGGTACAATGAGCAGTTCTTC. Its translation is CASSTTDGTSGYNEQFF. Combining the CDR3 with reference TRBV5-6 and TRBJ2-1 gives the whole variable domain DAGVTQSPTHLIKTRGQQVTLRCSPKSGHDTVSWYQQALGQGPQFIFQYYEEEERQRGNFPDRFSGHQFPNYSSELNVNALLLGDSALYLCASSTTDGTSGYNEQFFGPGTRLTVL.

J is TRBJ2-1 and V is TRBV19; 9 nucleotides match TRBD2. The germline gives CDR1 LNHDA, CDR2 SQIVND (reference sequence). V lost 5 bases to trimming and J lost 8 bases; unmatched junction nucleotides: 16. The CDR3 runs to 17 residues. CDR3 coding DNA: TGTGCCAGTAGTGTCGGCGGGCTAGCGGGAAATGGACATGAGCAGTTCTTC. It translates to CASSVGGLAGNGHEQFF.

The gene calls are TRBV5-5 and TRBJ2-7, with 7 positions matching TRBD2. V shed 3 bases and J 6 bases; nucleotides not matched to a gene: 9. Germline lookup yields CDR1 SGHKS and CDR2 YYEKEE (reference sequence). The length of the CDR3 is 14 residues. The CDR3 region is CASSSLAGLGEQYF. For the CDR3, the DNA is TGTGCCAGCAGCTCGCTAGCAGGACTAGGCGAGCAGTACTTC. Full variable domain (outside the CDR3, taken from reference TRBV5-5 and TRBJ2-7): DAGVTQSPTHLIKTRGQQVTLRCSPISGHKSVSWYQQVLGQGPQFIFQYYEKEERGRGNFPDRFSARQFPNYSSELNVNALLLGDSALYLCASSSLAGLGEQYFGPGTRLTVT.

The chain uses TRBV6-5 and TRBJ2-7, with 7 bases aligning to TRBD1. V shed 6 bases, J shed 0 bases, and the junction held 8 bases outside the gene matches. This CDR3 is 15 amino acids long. Germline assignment: CDR1 MNHEY and CDR2 SVGAGI. As DNA, the CDR3 is TGTGCCAGCAGGGGAATACAGGGGAGCTCCTACGAGCAGTACTTC. It yields the protein CASRGIQGSSYEQYF.

The rearrangement joins TRBV16 to TRBJ1-2; 7 nucleotides match TRBD1. The germline CDR1 and CDR2 sequences are KGHSY and FQNENV. The CDR3 has 15 residues. The V gene end was trimmed by 2 bases and the J gene end by 4 bases; junction bases not matched to a gene: 7. DNA of the CDR3: TGTGCCAGCAGCCAAAACGGACAGGTCATCTATGGCTACACCTTC. Amino acid sequence: CASSQNGQVIYGYTF.

This chain uses TRBV5-5 with TRBJ1-4; maybe TRBD1 (5 bases). The CDR3 is 18 amino acids. V was pared by 1 base and J by 0 bases, with 16 bases between. The germline CDR1 and CDR2 sequences are SGHKS and YYEKEE (reference sequence). In DNA, the CDR3 is TGTGCCAGCAGCTTGTCCGCCGTGACGGGGGCAACTAATGAAAAACTGTTTTTT. It encodes CASSLSAVTGATNEKLFF. Based on the CDR3 plus reference TRBV5-5 and TRBJ1-4, the full variable domain is DAGVTQSPTHLIKTRGQQVTLRCSPISGHKSVSWYQQVLGQGPQFIFQYYEKEERGRGNFPDRFSARQFPNYSSELNVNALLLGDSALYLCASSLSAVTGATNEKLFFGSGTQLSVL.

Remarks on this clone: In the same sample, other DNA sequences code for this CDR3. V is TRBV5-1 and J is TRBJ2-5; D not resolved. The CDR3 spans 13 residues. V was cut by 0 bases and J by 1 base, with 4 bases left in between. Germline loops: CDR1 SGHRS, CDR2 YFSETQ. The CDR3 DNA follows: TGCGCCAGCAGCTTGGACAGCCAAGAGACCCAGTACTTC. It codes for CASSLDSQETQYF.

The J gene is TRBJ2-7, the V gene TRBV5-8, with no clear D. The CDR3 sequence is 13 residues long. V was clipped by 0 bases and J by 7 bases, with 11 bases between them. The germline V gene encodes CDR1 SGHTS and CDR2 YDEGEE. The CDR3: CASSLGAFREQYF. In DNA form, the CDR3 reads TGTGCCAGCAGCTTGGGAGCTTTCCGTGAGCAGTACTTC.

This chain links TRBV7-9 with TRBJ1-1; D possibly corresponds to TRBD1 (5 bases). Trimming pared 5 bases from V and 0 bases from J, leaving 7 bases between. The germline V gene has CDR1 SEHNR and CDR2 FQNEAQ (reference sequence). The CDR3 has 13 amino acids. The CDR3 bases are TGTGCCAGCAGCCGACAGATGAACACTGAAGCTTTCTTT. Translating gives CASSRQMNTEAFF.

CDR3 amino acids: CASSLTGGPLYEQYF. The CDR3 nucleotides read TGTGCCAGCAGTCTGACAGGGGGCCCGCTCTACGAGCAGTACTTC. V and J are TRBV27 and TRBJ2-7; 10 nucleotides line up with TRBD1. The germline V gene has CDR1 MNHEY and CDR2 SMNVEV (reference sequence). This CDR3 has 15 amino acids. The V gene end was trimmed by 5 bases and the J gene end by 3 bases; junction bases not matched to a gene: 7.

V and J are TRBV6-2 or TRBV6-3 and TRBJ1-2; D might be TRBD1 (6 bases). V was shortened by 6 bases and J by 5 bases, with 13 bases between the two germline ends. The CDR3 runs to 13 residues. CDR1 and CDR2 from the germline V gene are MNHEY and SVGEGT. CDR3: CASSRGQTYGYTF. CDR3 sequence (DNA): TGTGCCAGCAGCCGCGGACAGACGTATGGCTACACCTTC.

The gene calls are TRBV2 and TRBJ1-5; 8 bases agree with TRBD1. The CDR3 loop spans 14 amino acids. V shed 6 bases, J shed 0 bases, and the junction held 1 base outside the gene matches. Germline V gene sequence: CDR1 SNHLY, CDR2 FYNNEI. The CDR3 DNA sequence: TGTGCCAGCAGAGGACAGGGTAGCAATCAGCCCCAGCATTTT. It yields the protein CASRGQGSNQPQHF.

This rearrangement joins TRBV19 to TRBJ1-5, with 9 bases lining up with TRBD1. The germline CDR1 and CDR2 sequences are LNHDA and SQIVND (reference sequence). The CDR3 runs to 16 residues. Trimming at V came to 7 bases and at J to 10 bases, leaving 17 bases not matched to a gene. This chain's CDR3 is CASKNRGLIPLGPQHF. The DNA of the CDR3 is TGTGCCAGTAAAAACAGGGGGCTAATCCCGTTGGGTCCCCAGCATTTT.

The J gene is TRBJ1-1, the V gene TRBV6-6; D may be TRBD1 (6 bases). Trimming removed 7 bases from V and 10 bases from J, with 16 bases in between. CDR3 length: 12 amino acids. Germline assignment: CDR1 MNHNY and CDR2 SVGAGI (reference sequence). Here the CDR3 DNA reads TGTGCCAGCAAAACCCAGGGGTCACGAGCTTTCTTT. This translates into CASKTQGSRAFF.

CDR3 protein: CASSQPGSVLYGYTF. DNA of the CDR3: TGTGCCAGCAGCCAACCAGGGTCGGTCTTATATGGCTACACCTTC. The chain uses TRBV14 and TRBJ1-2; TRBD1 is a possible D gene (5 bases). Trimming pared 2 bases from V and 5 bases from J, leaving 15 bases between. This CDR3 has 15 residues. Per the germline V gene, CDR1 is SGHDN and CDR2 is FVKESK.

This chain links TRBV19 with TRBJ1-2; 7 bases map to TRBD1. V lost 6 bases and J lost 10; bases outside the gene matches: 11. The CDR3 is 13 amino acids. Germline CDR1 reads LNHDA; CDR2 reads SQIVND (reference sequence). The DNA for the CDR3 is TGTGCCAGTAGAAACCGGGACAGCCATGACTACACCTTC. It is translated as CASRNRDSHDYTF.

This sequence joins TRBV18 and TRBJ1-1; 9 bases are a match to TRBD1. The length of the CDR3 is 11 residues. In germline, CDR1 is KGHSH, CDR2 LQKENI. Trimming removed 3 bases from V and 10 bases from J; junction bases left unmatched: 0. The CDR3 DNA is TGTGCCAGCTCACCGGGACAGGGAGCTTTCTTT. This translates into CASSPGQGAFF.

The V call is TRBV5-1, the J call TRBJ2-1; D not certain. CDR3 size: 16 residues. Per germline, CDR1 SGHRS and CDR2 YFSETQ. V was pared by 5 bases and J by 0 bases, with 15 bases between. The CDR3 coding sequence is TGCGCCAGCAGATCAAGCGCGAGTAGCTCCTACAATGAGCAGTTCTTC. It specifies CASRSSASSSYNEQFF.

V is TRBV28 and J is TRBJ2-2; 7 bases are a match to TRBD1. CDR1 MDHEN and CDR2 SYDVKM come from the germline V gene. The CDR3 runs to 13 residues. V lost 6 bases and J lost 5; bases outside the gene matches: 3. For the CDR3, the DNA is TGTGCCAGCAGAAGACAGGGAACCGGGGAGCTGTTTTTT. This sequence encodes CASRRQGTGELFF.